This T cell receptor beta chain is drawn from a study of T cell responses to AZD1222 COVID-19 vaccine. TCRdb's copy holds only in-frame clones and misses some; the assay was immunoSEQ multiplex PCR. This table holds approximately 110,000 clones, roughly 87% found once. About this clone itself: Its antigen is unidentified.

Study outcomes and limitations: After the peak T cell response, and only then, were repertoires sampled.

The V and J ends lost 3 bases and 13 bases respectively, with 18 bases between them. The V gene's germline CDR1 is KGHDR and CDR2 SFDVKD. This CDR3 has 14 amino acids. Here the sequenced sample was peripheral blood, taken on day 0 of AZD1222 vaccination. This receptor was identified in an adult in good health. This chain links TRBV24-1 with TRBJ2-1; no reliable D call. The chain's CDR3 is CATSDAGRNAAQFF. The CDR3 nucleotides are TGTGCCACCAGTGATGCCGGACGGAACGCAGCCCAGTTCTTC.